The rows below give T cell receptor beta chains drawn from one sample of a study of T cells in Graves' hyperthyroidism and ophthalmopathy. In TCRdb, the multiplex PCR reads were re-called with MiXCR into one record per CDR3 protein. The repertoire consists of 450,000 to 600,000 distinct CDR3 sequences, with about 20% occurring once and the leading ten covering around 50%. The sample comprised blood. These TCRs come from a man aged 35 to 55 with Graves' ophthalmopathy. Both conserved end residues are part of each CDR3. D genes are given only for firm matches. A row's size may be missing; if present it is once, few, many or a size class.

V gene	clone size	CDR3 length	J gene	D gene	CDR3 DNA	CDR3 protein
TRBV20-1	-	14	TRBJ2-5	TRBD2	TGCAGTGCTAGACAAGCGGGGGGCGGGGAGACCCAGTACTTC	CSARQAGGGETQYF
TRBV6-6	-	17	TRBJ1-3	-	TGTGCCAGCAGTTACTCATGGGGGGCCCGCTCTGGAAACACCATATATTTT	CASSYSWGARSGNTIYF
TRBV20-1	few	15	TRBJ2-7	-	TGCAGTGCTAGAGCCCCGGGTGGTTGGACCTACGAGCAGTACTTC	CSARAPGGWTYEQYF
TRBV28	-	14	TRBJ1-5	-	TGTGCCAGCAGTTTAGAGTTAGGGATTCAGCCCCAGCATTTT	CASSLELGIQPQHF
TRBV9	-	13	TRBJ2-1	-	TGTGCCAGCAGCGTAGAAGGGTTAGGTGAGCAGTTCTTC	CASSVEGLGEQFF
TRBV5-5	many	15	TRBJ2-4	-	TGTGCCAGCAGCGGAGAAACGGACCACGGAAACATTCAGTACTTC	CASSGETDHGNIQYF
TRBV7-2	-	13	TRBJ2-5	TRBD2	TGTGCCAGCAGCTTACTACTAGCGGGAGCTCGGTACTTC	CASSLLLAGARYF
TRBV2	many	15	TRBJ1-6	-	TGTGCCACCTCCTCATGGGGGGCTGTCATGTCACCCCTCCACTTT	CATSSWGAVMSPLHF
TRBV27	few	16	TRBJ2-3	-	TGTGCCAGCAGTACTCCCCGACTAGGGGTTTCAGATACGCAGTATTTT	CASSTPRLGVSDTQYF
TRBV5-1	few	16	TRBJ2-2	-	TGCGCCAGCAGCTGGGGACTTCTTTTGAACACCGGGGAGCTGTTTTTT	CASSWGLLLNTGELFF
TRBV11-2	-	15	TRBJ2-5	TRBD1	TGTGCCAGCAGCCCCCAGACAGGGTGGTGGGAGACCCAGTACTTC	CASSPQTGWWETQYF
TRBV30	-	17	TRBJ2-1	-	TGTGCCTGGAGAACGCAAGGGGCGGGGTCCCCCTACAATGAGCAGTTCTTC	CAWRTQGAGSPYNEQFF
TRBV24-1	-	15	TRBJ1-5	-	TGTGCCACCAGTGCTGGACAGAGTCCTAATCAGCCCCAGCATTTT	CATSAGQSPNQPQHF